The present entry profiles one T cell receptor beta chain with its context. Its antigen is still unknown. This sample is part of a study of OX40 agonist ivuxolimab in advanced cancers. Study overall: Earlier treatment with anti-PD-1, anti-PD-L1 or anti-CTLA-4 was permitted, and approximately 38% had received some. In three patients, partial responses were observed, one with hepatocellular carcinoma and two with cutaneous melanoma.

Here immunoSEQ multiplex PCR was the method, and the copy in TCRdb shows in-frame clones only, minus some. The sample lists about 62,000 clones, 75% to 85% occurring once. Study-wide results and caveats: Partial responders treated at 0.1-3.0 mg/kg exhibited clonal expansion among the lowest measured. On average, CD8+ T cells had more expanded clones than CD4+.

The material sequenced was CD4+ or CD8+ T cells sorted from blood, taken in a trial of the OX40 agonist ivuxolimab. The clonotype comes from an adult with an advanced solid tumor such as melanoma, head and neck, liver or kidney cancer.

DNA for the CDR3: TGTGCCAGCAGCTCCCCGATAAGCGCAGATACGCAGTATTTT. This codes for CASSSPISADTQYF. This sequence joins TRBV5-8 and TRBJ2-3; D unresolved. The CDR3 covers 14 residues. Trimming cost V 3 bases and J 4 bases, with 12 bases left between them. From germline, CDR1 is SGHTS and CDR2 YDEGEE.